This T cell receptor beta chain is drawn from a study of T cell responses to AZD1222 COVID-19 vaccine. Study outcomes and limitations: Only after the peak T cell response were repertoires sampled. Females outnumbered males among donors, who were mostly white British; clonal diversity was possibly underestimated.

Only in-frame clones appear in the TCRdb table, and some are missing; sequencing was by immunoSEQ multiplex PCR. The sample lists approximately 50,000 clones; roughly 85% were seen once. This CDR3 comprises 14 residues. In germline, CDR1 is MDHEN, CDR2 SYDVKM. After removal of 3 bases from V and 5 bases from J, the junction contained 6 bases not matched to a gene. As regards this clone: Its antigen is unidentified.

The receptor comes from an adult who received the AZD1222 COVID-19 vaccine. The J gene is TRBJ1-2, the V gene TRBV28, with TRBD1 matching 7 bases. The starting material was peripheral blood, obtained 28 days after the second AZD1222 dose. The CDR3 region is CASSFLLQGYGYTF. The DNA of the CDR3 is TGTGCCAGCAGTTTTTTGCTACAGGGGTATGGCTACACCTTC.